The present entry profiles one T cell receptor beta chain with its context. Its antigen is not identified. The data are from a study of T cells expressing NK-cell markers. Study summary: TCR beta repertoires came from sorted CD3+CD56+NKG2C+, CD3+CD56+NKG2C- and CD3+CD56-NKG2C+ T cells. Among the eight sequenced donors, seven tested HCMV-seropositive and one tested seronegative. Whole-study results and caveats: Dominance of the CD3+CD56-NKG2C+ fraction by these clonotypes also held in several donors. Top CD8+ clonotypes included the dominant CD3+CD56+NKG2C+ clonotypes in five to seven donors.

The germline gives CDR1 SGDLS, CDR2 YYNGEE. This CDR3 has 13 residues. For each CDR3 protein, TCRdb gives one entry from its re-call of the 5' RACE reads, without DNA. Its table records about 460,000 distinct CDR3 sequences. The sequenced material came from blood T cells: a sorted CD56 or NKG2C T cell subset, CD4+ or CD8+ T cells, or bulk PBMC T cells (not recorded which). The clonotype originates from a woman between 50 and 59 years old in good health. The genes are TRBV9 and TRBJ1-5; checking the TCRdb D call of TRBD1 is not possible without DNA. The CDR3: CASSSGPGGPQHF.